This TCR beta chain came from a study of CD8 T cells in ankylosing spondylitis (dated by TCRdb to about 2017). About the study as a whole: The study set out to find disease-linked TCR variants by profiling T cell receptor beta repertoires in ankylosing spondylitis patients and healthy donors. The whole study cohort included 85 to 120 healthy donors and some 27 ankylosing spondylitis patients. Peripheral blood was sampled, and synovial fluid was also collected from ankylosing spondylitis patients. What the authors observed across the whole study: Some TCR beta motif variants had previously been reported in synovial fluid and blood of reactive arthritis patients, which suggested common disease-initiation mechanisms. The disease-linked clones showed a CD8+ phenotype and occurred at relatively low frequencies in peripheral blood. Blood from ankylosing spondylitis patients appeared to be characterized by a TCR beta motif made up of under 10 highly homologous amino acid variants. Significant enrichment of the disease-linked clones was reported in matched synovial fluid samples from ankylosing spondylitis patients.

This clonotype came up many times. Its binding antigen is unknown. No quality values exist for individual bases; no much larger clone is one base distant. V is cut back by 3 bases and J by 4 bases, with 4 bases in the junction unmatched. The germline V gene encodes CDR1 DFQATT and CDR2 SNEGSKA (reference sequence). Taken from cysteine to phenylalanine, the CDR3 has 13 residues. Only the CDR3 DNA stays, 39 bases, in frame from base 1. Sequenced using an Illumina HiSeq 2500. TCR beta libraries were prepared by quantitative 5'-RACE with molecular barcodes. The paper's data handling went like this. Disease-linked TCR variants were identified with a new computational method built on a probabilistic model of VDJ rearrangement. TCRdb's own reprocessing of the public reads used fastp at Q25 and MiXCR and kept productive beta chains. Each CDR3 protein appears once, grouped with its most common genes and DNA. TCRdb, not the original authors, processed these V and J calls. A total of around 440,000 distinct CDR3 sequences appear in this sample, over 15% of them only once. The ten largest clones take up approximately 1% of the sample.

The chain uses TRBV20-1 and TRBJ2-7; 9 nucleotides in the junction match TRBD1. The source is a male donor with ankylosing spondylitis. Sequencing was carried out using blood, either unsorted or a sorted T cell fraction (not recorded which). The CDR3 amino acid sequence is: CSARGQGGYEQYF. The nucleotide sequence reads TGCAGTGCTAGGGGACAGGGCGGATACGAGCAGTACTTC.